This TCR beta chain was profiled in a study of post-analysis software for immune sequencing data. Study results and caveats: Higher frequency in patients than in controls was seen for about five TRBV segments, with TRBV5-6, TRBV5-1 and TRBV20-1 among them.

Worth noting for this clonotype: Its antigen is undetermined.

Carried by the TCR beta cDNA libraries were unique molecular identifiers. TCRdb processed the PCR reads anew with MiXCR; each CDR3 protein has one entry. The data contain about half a million distinct CDR3 sequences, nearly 45% of them singletons. CDR1 and CDR2 (germline): SGHVS, FQNEAQ. The CDR3 has 16 residues. The V and J ends lost 2 bases and 5 bases respectively, with 18 bases between them. Sequencing input: blood. This receptor was identified in a girl aged 5 to 17 with multiple sclerosis. The chain links TRBV7-8 to TRBJ2-5; perhaps TRBD2 as D (5 bases). CDR3 bases: TGTGCCAGCAGCTTATTGTCTAGGGTAGGCGGGGAGACCCAGTACTTC. This sequence encodes CASSLLSRVGGETQYF.